This TCR beta chain was captured in a study of Ad26.COV2.S vaccination and SARS-CoV-2 variants. Study-wide results and limits: Recipients of either vaccine or placebo displayed similar breadth of non-spike TCRs.

Indicated treatment: around 19 received Ad26.COV2.S at low or high dose, single or two shots; roughly five received placebo; per-sample allocation not given. Day 63 following the first vaccine or placebo injection was when the samples were taken. Within Boston, the person who donated was an adult of 18-55 years. Expressing Wuhan-strain SARS-CoV-2 spike, an Ad26 vector served as the vaccine. Trimming stripped 6 bases from V and 3 bases from J, with 15 bases between. Germline V CDR1 and CDR2: SEHNR, FQNEAQ (reference sequence). CDR3 length: 14 amino acids. Of note for this clone: Its antigen is as yet unknown.

Assay: immunoSEQ multiplex PCR; the TCRdb copy retains only in-frame clones and omits some. The sample has about 370,000 clones; around 89% are singletons. This receptor was taken from a person aged 18-65 years who received the Ad26.COV2.S COVID-19 vaccine or a placebo. The sample here was peripheral blood, taken in a trial of Ad26.COV2.S vaccine versus placebo. The chain joins TRBV7-9 to TRBJ2-7, with D perhaps TRBD2 (5 bases). The CDR3 DNA sequence: TGTGCCAGCAGTTCCCCCCCGGGAATCTACGAGCAGTACTTC. This sequence encodes CASSSPPGIYEQYF.